This T cell receptor (beta chain) was profiled in a study of T-cell reconstitution after alpha-beta-depleted transplantation in children. Preparing the TCRbeta library involved the use of unique molecular identifiers. A single record per CDR3 protein comes from TCRdb applying MiXCR to the PCR reads. The table includes more than 450,000 distinct CDR3 sequences, approximately 20% detected once. The CDR3 has 13 amino acids. V was shortened by 5 bases and J by 8 bases, with 13 bases between the two germline ends. CDR1 SGHTA and CDR2 FQGNSA come from the germline V gene. The chain carries TRBV7-2 and TRBJ2-1; tentatively, D is TRBD1 (6 bases). The sample here was PBMCs from the stem cell graft donor, taken from the stem cell graft. This sequence originates from a human donor who donated a stem cell graft to a child with acute lymphoblastic leukemia. CDR3 DNA: TGTGCCAGCAGCAGCCCCCCAGGGGATGAGCAGTTCTTC. Its translation: CASSSPPGDEQFF.